These 22 T cell receptor beta chains originate from one sample sequenced in a study of T cells in Graves' hyperthyroidism and ophthalmopathy. Researchers took RNA transcripts and amplified the TCR beta CDR3 regions from them. RT-PCR in the first round (using the HTBI primer set) targeted the TCR CDR3. TCRdb redid the calling of the multiplex PCR reads with MiXCR, one entry per CDR3 protein. The sample holds 490,000 or so distinct CDR3 sequences, about 46% seen once. The material sequenced was peripheral blood or thyroid tissue (not recorded which). The receptors come from an adult woman with Graves' disease, either hyperthyroidism or ophthalmopathy (not recorded which).

The CDR3 here is CATSTAGYTF. The CDR3, as DNA: TGCGCCACCTCGACAGCAGGCTACACCTTC. The chain employs TRBV10-2 and TRBJ1-2, with D possibly TRBD1 on 5 matching bases. CDR1 and CDR2 (germline): WSHSY, SAAADI. The ends were cut back, 10 bases at V and 8 bases at J, with 11 bases in the middle. The CDR3 runs to 10 residues.

V is TRBV10-3 and J is TRBJ2-6, with 9 positions matching TRBD1. Germline V gene data show CDR1 as ENHRY and CDR2 as SYGVKD. Trimming took 2 bases from V and 2 from J; bases not matched to a gene: 7. CDR3 length: 18 amino acids. This CDR3 reads CAISEIKGQGTGANVLTF. The CDR3 DNA sequence: TGTGCCATCAGTGAGATAAAAGGACAGGGGACTGGGGCCAACGTCCTGACTTTC.

The table lists this clonotype with a few counts. The chain carries TRBV29-1 and TRBJ2-7; 9 nucleotides agree with TRBD1. This CDR3 spans 13 amino acids. Germline-derived CDR1 and CDR2 are SQVTM and ANQGSEA. With V trimmed by 4 bases and J by 1 base, 2 bases remained unmatched. CDR3 bases: TGCAGCGTTGGGGACAGGGTTTCCTACGAGCAGTACTTC. Translating it yields CSVGDRVSYEQYF.

This clonotype was detected many times. The chain uses TRBV10-3 and TRBJ2-5; 9 nucleotides line up with TRBD1. With V trimmed by 0 bases and J by 0 bases, 2 bases remained unmatched. The germline CDR1 and CDR2 sequences are ENHRY and SYGVKD. The CDR3 length is 16 residues. The DNA of the CDR3 is TGTGCCATCAGTGAGTCGACAGGGGGATACCAAGAGACCCAGTACTTC. It translates to CAISESTGGYQETQYF.

This clonotype has a handful of counts. The chain couples TRBV5-1 to TRBJ2-7; TRBD2 agrees at 9 bases. The CDR3 runs 15 residues. V was clipped by 0 bases and J by 5 bases; unmatched bases: 6. CDR1 is SGHRS and CDR2 is YFSETQ in the germline V gene. The CDR3 region has the DNA TGCGCCAGCAGCTTGGCCACGACTAGCGGAAACGAGCAGTACTTC. Translating it yields CASSLATTSGNEQYF. The whole variable domain, filled in from reference TRBV5-1 and TRBJ2-7, reads KAGVTQTPRYLIKTRGQQVTLSCSPISGHRSVSWYQQTPGQGLQFLFEYFSETQRNKGNFPGRFSGRQFSNSRSEMNVSTLELGDSALYLCASSLATTSGNEQYFGPGTRLTVT.

This clonotype was detected many times. The chain is built from TRBV6-6 and TRBJ1-1; tentative D call: TRBD1 (5 bases). This CDR3 has 16 residues. V was clipped by 1 base and J by 1 base, with 13 bases between them. Germline CDR1 MNHNY, CDR2 SVGAGI (reference sequence). The DNA for the CDR3 is TGTGCCAGCAGTTACTTTCGGCAGGGATGGAACACTGAAGCTTTCTTT. Translated, it gives CASSYFRQGWNTEAFF.

This clonotype was seen repeatedly, ten times or more. Given a much more abundant clone one base away, this may be a read error. The genes are TRBV29-1 and TRBJ1-2, with D perhaps matching TRBD1 (6 bases). The CDR3 runs 12 residues. Germline lookup yields CDR1 SQVTM and CDR2 ANQGSEA. V was trimmed by 8 bases and J by 6 bases, leaving 16 bases between them. The CDR3 protein is CSPNIPGDGYTF. The CDR3 DNA reads as TGCAGCCCAAACATTCCAGGGGATGGCTACACCTTC. The whole variable domain, remainder taken from reference TRBV29-1 and TRBJ1-2, is SAVISQKPSRDICQRGTSLTIQCQVDSQVTMMFWYRQQPGQSLTLIATANQGSEATYESGFVIDKFPISRPNLTFSTLTVSNMSPEDSSIYLCSPNIPGDGYTFGSGTRLTVV.

V and J are TRBV6-6 and TRBJ2-7, with D uncertain. The V end lost 5 bases, the J end lost 6 bases, and 11 bases lay between the germline ends. The CDR3 spans 12 residues. The germline V gene has CDR1 MNHNY and CDR2 SVGAGI (reference sequence). The CDR3 loop reads CASSGYVFEQYF. In DNA form, the CDR3 reads TGTGCCAGCAGTGGTTACGTCTTCGAGCAGTACTTC.

This clonotype was detected ten times or more. The genes are TRBV10-3 and TRBJ2-5, with a weak D call TRBD2 (6 bases). Trimming shortened V by 2 bases and J by 5 bases, and 9 bases separated the two germline ends. This CDR3 spans 13 amino acids. Germline V gene sequence: CDR1 ENHRY, CDR2 SYGVKD. CDR3: CAISERELETQYF. As DNA, the CDR3 is TGTGCCATCAGTGAGCGGGAGTTGGAGACCCAGTACTTC.

In this sample, this clonotype turned up many times. The chain recombines TRBV5-8 with TRBJ2-7; TRBD2 might be the D (5 bases). V lost 1 base and J 11 bases, leaving 13 bases between the germline ends. From germline, CDR1 is SGHTS and CDR2 YDEGEE. The CDR3 extends over 12 amino acids. The chain's CDR3 is CASSLIEGAKYF. The CDR3 DNA sequence: TGTGCCAGCAGCTTGATTGAGGGAGCCAAGTACTTC.

The rearrangement joins TRBV2 to TRBJ2-2; 10 bases agree with TRBD2. There are 17 residues in the CDR3. Germline V gives CDR1 SNHLY, CDR2 FYNNEI. The V segment lost 7 bases and the J segment 6 bases; nucleotides outside the gene matches: 14. CDR3 protein: CASKLASGSQGPGELFF. The CDR3 DNA sequence: TGTGCCAGCAAGTTGGCTAGCGGGAGTCAAGGTCCCGGGGAGCTGTTTTTT.

The rearrangement links TRBV9 to TRBJ1-1; 8 nucleotides align to TRBD1. This CDR3 is 15 amino acids long. J gave up 1 base and V 2 bases, and 4 bases lay outside the gene matches. Germline assignment: CDR1 SGDLS and CDR2 YYNGEE. The CDR3 protein is CASSVGQATNTEAFF. The CDR3 DNA is TGTGCCAGCAGCGTGGGACAGGCGACGAACACTGAAGCTTTCTTT.

The chain employs TRBV7-9 and TRBJ1-1; D remains ambiguous. V shed 3 bases and J shed 4 bases, with 12 bases lying between them. The CDR3 totals 14 residues. The germline V gene encodes CDR1 SEHNR and CDR2 FQNEAQ (reference sequence). The DNA for the CDR3 is TGTGCCAGCAGCTTGAGGCGGGGATCCACTGAAGCTTTCTTT. The encoded protein is CASSLRRGSTEAFF.

This chain uses TRBV4-1 with TRBJ1-4; no clear D gene. Trimming removed 0 bases at V and 4 bases at J, with 9 bases between. The V gene's germline CDR1 is MGHRA and CDR2 YSYEKL. The CDR3 spans 15 residues. The CDR3 DNA reads as TGCGCCAGCAGCCAAGATCTCGGATATAATGAAAAACTGTTTTTT. Protein product: CASSQDLGYNEKLFF.

The chain carries TRBV7-2 and TRBJ1-5; D is unclear. This CDR3 has 14 residues. Germline loops: CDR1 SGHTA, CDR2 FQGNSA. V lost 5 bases, J lost 7 bases, and 15 bases lay in between. The CDR3 region is CASSLTPGGQPQHF. CDR3 DNA: TGTGCCAGCAGCCTAACACCCGGTGGGCAGCCCCAGCATTTT.

V usage is TRBV5-4 and J usage is TRBJ1-4; D call uncertain. CDR1 SGHNT and CDR2 YYREEE come from the germline V gene (reference sequence). V was pared by 5 bases and J by 2 bases, with 10 bases between. CDR3 length equals 14 residues. The CDR3 region has the DNA TGTGCCAGCAGGAGAGGGTTGACTAATGAAAAACTGTTTTTT. Its translation is CASRRGLTNEKLFF.

The chain has TRBV12-5 and TRBJ1-1; D unclear. CDR1 is LGHNT, CDR2 FRNRAP, per germline. Trimming stripped 4 bases from V and 3 bases from J, with 12 bases between. This CDR3 is built from 14 residues. CDR3 sequence: CASGSSGRDTEAFF. CDR3 coding DNA: TGTGCTAGTGGTTCCTCCGGGAGGGACACTGAAGCTTTCTTT.

This clonotype occurred many times. This chain connects TRBV10-3 to TRBJ2-5; 9 nucleotides line up with TRBD2. V was clipped by 7 bases and J by 5 bases; unmatched bases: 11. CDR1 is ENHRY, CDR2 SYGVKD, per germline. There are 15 residues in the CDR3. This chain's CDR3 is CAINVGGRVDETQYF. The CDR3, as DNA: TGTGCCATCAACGTCGGCGGGAGGGTTGATGAGACCCAGTACTTC.

This chain joins TRBV2 and TRBJ2-5; TRBD2 matches at 10 bases. V trimming: 10 bases; J trimming: 2 bases; junction bases outside the gene matches: 4. The CDR3 loop spans 13 amino acids. Germline V gene data show CDR1 as SNHLY and CDR2 as FYNNEI. CDR3 residues: CANQLAGQETQYF. The CDR3 DNA is TGTGCCAACCAACTAGCGGGACAAGAGACCCAGTACTTC.

In DNA, the CDR3 is TGTGCCAGCAGCTTAGATGGGACAGCCTACGAGCAGTACTTC. This encodes CASSLDGTAYEQYF. This chain joins TRBV7-6 and TRBJ2-7; 7 positions agree with TRBD1. J lost 2 bases, V lost 1 base, and 2 bases had no gene match. Germline lookup yields CDR1 SGHVS and CDR2 FNYEAQ. The CDR3 runs to 14 residues.

This sequence joins TRBV9 and TRBJ2-7; the D is unclear. Trimming removed 6 bases from V and 6 bases from J, with 10 bases in between. The V gene's germline CDR1 is SGDLS and CDR2 YYNGEE. The CDR3 is made up of 11 amino acids. The CDR3 DNA follows: TGTGCCAGCAATAGGAGATTCGAGCAGTACTTC. Its protein product is CASNRRFEQYF.

This clonotype was counted at least ten times. The chain links TRBV29-1 to TRBJ1-3, with 10 bases aligning to TRBD1. The length of the CDR3 is 15 residues. V was pared by 4 bases and J by 4 bases, with 7 bases of the junction left unmatched. CDR1 SQVTM and CDR2 ANQGSEA come from the germline V gene. The DNA of the CDR3 is TGCAGCGTTGGCTCGGACAGGGGGACCGGAAACACCATATATTTT. Protein: CSVGSDRGTGNTIYF.